Sequencing of this T cell receptor beta chain was carried out in a study of T-cell reconstitution after alpha-beta-depleted transplantation in children. The CDR3 contains 17 residues. Germline CDR1 reads SGHVS; CDR2 reads FNYEAQ. Trimming stripped 3 bases from V and 6 bases from J, with 20 bases between. TCRbeta library construction was performed incorporating unique molecular identifiers. One entry per CDR3 protein, called by TCRdb with MiXCR from the PCR reads. Counted here are more than 250,000 distinct CDR3 sequences, about 10% occurring once; the ten biggest clones make up roughly a tenth. This sequence was found in a human donor who donated a stem cell graft to a child with SCID. The input for sequencing was PBMCs from the stem cell graft donor, taken from the stem cell graft. This chain uses TRBV7-6 with TRBJ2-2, with D maybe TRBD1 (6 bases). The CDR3 loop reads CASSFGTPNTLAGELFF. CDR3 DNA: TGTGCCAGCAGCTTCGGGACACCCAATACCCTCGCCGGGGAGCTGTTTTTT.